This T cell receptor (beta chain) was recorded in a study of pediatric ulcerative colitis. Clones were read by immunoSEQ multiplex PCR, and TCRdb kept only the in-frame ones, dropping some. Of roughly 64,000 clones listed, roughly nine tenths are singletons. This clone was recorded only once. The sequence came from a boy younger than 18 with severe ulcerative colitis. The specimen was blood.

CDR3 sequence: CASSLGTGPGDEQFF. The CDR3 bases are TGTGCCAGCAGCTTAGGGACTGGGCCCGGCGATGAGCAGTTCTTC. The chain links TRBV7-2 to TRBJ2-1; a weak D match, TRBD2 (5 bases). The CDR3 contains 15 residues. Germline V gene data show CDR1 as SGHTA and CDR2 as FQGNSA. V lost 1 base, J lost 8 bases, and 15 bases lay in between. Looking up the rest from reference TRBV7-2 and TRBJ2-1 gives the full variable domain: GAGVSQSPSNKVTEKGKDVELRCDPISGHTALYWYRQSLGQGLEFLIYFQGNSAPDKSGLPSDRFSAERTGGSVSTLTIQRTQQEDSAVYLCASSLGTGPGDEQFFGPGTRLTVL.